A selection of T cell receptor beta chains follows, all from one sample in a study of cytomegalovirus exposure and HLA in healthy donors. Libraries were prepared by immunoSEQ multiplex PCR; TCRdb keeps only in-frame clonotypes and omits some of them. The table shows about 220,000 clones, with about 91% occurring only once. The sequenced material came from PBMCs. The receptor set was obtained from a woman between 18 and 29 years old in good health and CMV-seronegative. The CDR3 runs from the conserved cysteine through the conserved F or W. A D gene is named only where the DNA matches it firmly. Size is omitted from some rows. Given values are once, few, many or a class for expanded clones.

V gene,clone size,D gene,J gene,CDR3 DNA,CDR3 protein
TRBV7-9,.,TRBD1,TRBJ1-4,TGTGCCAGCAGCTCCCAGGGGACAGTTAATGAAAAACTGTTTTTT,CASSSQGTVNEKLFF
TRBV19,.,.,TRBJ1-1,TGTGCCAGTAGTTCACCCGACTTAGAAGCTTTCTTT,CASSSPDLEAFF
TRBV4-1,once,.,TRBJ2-3,TGCGCCAGCAGCCAAGAGGGTTCGGCGGGGACAGATACGCAGTATTTT,CASSQEGSAGTDTQYF
TRBV6-1,.,TRBD1,TRBJ2-7,TGTGCCAGCAGTGAGGGGACAGGGGTTACCTACGAGCAGTACTTC,CASSEGTGVTYEQYF
TRBV19,.,.,TRBJ2-5,TGTGCCAGTAGATTGAACGGGGGAGAGACCCAGTACTTC,CASRLNGGETQYF
TRBV29-1,.,.,TRBJ2-7,TGCAGCGCCCAGACAGGCTACGAGCAGTACTTC,CSAQTGYEQYF
TRBV9,.,TRBD2,TRBJ2-2,TGTGCCAGCAGCGAAGGGACTATGAACACCGGGGAGCTGTTTTTT,CASSEGTMNTGELFF
TRBV4-1,.,TRBD2,TRBJ2-7,TGCGCCAGCAGCCAAACGTTTCGGGACTACTCAGAGCAGTACTTC,CASSQTFRDYSEQYF
TRBV13,.,.,TRBJ2-1,TGTGCCAGCAGCTCCAGGACCGGGACTGGGACCGACAATGAGCAGTTCTTC,CASSSRTGTGTDNEQFF
TRBV28,.,TRBD1,TRBJ1-1,TGTGCCAGCAGTTTAGATACCCGACAGGGGTTTCGAGCTTTCTTT,CASSLDTRQGFRAFF
TRBV10-3,.,.,TRBJ1-2,TGTGCCATCAGTGAGTCCGGGAGCGGCTCCTACGGCTACACCTTC,CAISESGSGSYGYTF
TRBV2,.,TRBD2,TRBJ2-7,TGTGCCAGCAGTGAAGAAGCGGGAGCGATCGGCGAGCAGTACTTC,CASSEEAGAIGEQYF
TRBV14,.,.,TRBJ2-3,TGTGCCAGCAGCCAAGTTCCAGGCACAGATACGCAGTATTTT,CASSQVPGTDTQYF
TRBV4-1,.,TRBD2,TRBJ2-7,TGCGCCAGCAGCCAAGATCGAGGGTCCACTAGCGGGGGGCCCTACGAGCAGTACTTC,CASSQDRGSTSGGPYEQYF
TRBV19,once,TRBD2,TRBJ2-7,TGTGCCAGTAGCATTACTAGCGGGGGGTCCTACGAGCAGTACTTC,CASSITSGGSYEQYF
TRBV5-6,.,.,TRBJ2-7,TGTGCCAGCAGCTTGGGGGGCAGAGTCTACGAGCAGTACTTC,CASSLGGRVYEQYF
TRBV9,.,TRBD2,TRBJ2-1,TGTGCCAGCAGCGTTAGTGGGACTAGCGGGACTGGGGAGCAGTTCTTC,CASSVSGTSGTGEQFF
TRBV6-4,once,.,TRBJ2-1,TGTGCCAGCAGTGAAACGGGACTTTCGGCTGAGCAGTTCTTC,CASSETGLSAEQFF
TRBV15,.,.,TRBJ1-4,TGTGCCACCAGCAGAGATCGAGGCGCGGGGGCTGAAAAACTGTTTTTT,CATSRDRGAGAEKLFF
TRBV5-1,.,.,TRBJ1-4,TGCGCCAGCAGCTTGCAGGGGACGACTAATGAAAAACTGTTTTTT,CASSLQGTTNEKLFF
TRBV7-2,.,.,TRBJ2-3,TGTGCCAGCAGCTTAGCGGGGGCGCCTCGTCCCACTAGCACAGATACGCAGTATTTT,CASSLAGAPRPTSTDTQYF
TRBV4-1,.,TRBD2,TRBJ2-1,TGCGCCAGCAGCCAAGATCATCCGGGACTAGCGATCAATGAGCAGTTCTTC,CASSQDHPGLAINEQFF
TRBV27,.,TRBD2,TRBJ2-3,TGTGCCAGCAGTCCCCGCGGCGGGAGGAAGGGGTATTTT,CASSPRGGRKGYF
TRBV27,.,TRBD2,TRBJ2-1,TGTGCCAGCAGTCCCCTAAGCCCGACTAGCGGCTACAATGAGCAGTTCTTC,CASSPLSPTSGYNEQFF